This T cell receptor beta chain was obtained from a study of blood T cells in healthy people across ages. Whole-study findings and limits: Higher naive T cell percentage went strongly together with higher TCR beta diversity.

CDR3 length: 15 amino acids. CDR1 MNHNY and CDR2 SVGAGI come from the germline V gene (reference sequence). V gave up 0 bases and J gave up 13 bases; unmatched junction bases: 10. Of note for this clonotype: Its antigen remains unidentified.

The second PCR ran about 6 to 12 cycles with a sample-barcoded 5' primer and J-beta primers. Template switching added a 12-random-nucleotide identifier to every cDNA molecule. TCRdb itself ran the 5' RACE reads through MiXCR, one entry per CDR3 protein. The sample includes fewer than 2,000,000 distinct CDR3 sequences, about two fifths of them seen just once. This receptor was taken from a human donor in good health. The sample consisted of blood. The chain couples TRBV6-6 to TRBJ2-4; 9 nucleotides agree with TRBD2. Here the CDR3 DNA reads TGTGCCAGCAGTTACTCGACTAGCGGACCCGATACGCAGTACTTC. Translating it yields CASSYSTSGPDTQYF.